The rows below give T cell receptor beta chains drawn from one sample of a study of blood T cell repertoires in COVID-19. Method: immunoSEQ multiplex PCR; TCRdb's copy keeps in-frame clones and lacks some. The sample carries some 200,000 clones, about nine tenths recorded once. The sample comprised PBMCs or T cells enriched from blood (not recorded which). The source of these receptors is a woman in her twenties or thirties who had recovered from COVID-19. Each CDR3 is given with its conserved first and last residue. The D gene is left open where the match is weak. The listing skips clone size in some rows; elsewhere it reads once, few, many or a size class.

.,TRBJ2-2,TRBV7-9,TRBD2,CASSVEKTSGSPGELFF,TGTGCCAGCAGCGTAGAAAAGACTAGCGGGAGTCCCGGGGAGCTGTTTTTT
.,TRBJ1-3,TRBV4-3,.,CASSQDKAGGNTIYF,TGCGCCAGCAGCCAAGACAAGGCGGGGGGAAACACCATATATTTT
few,TRBJ1-2,TRBV5-1,.,CASRKDSSVGNYGYTF,TGCGCCAGCAGGAAGGACAGTTCCGTGGGTAACTATGGCTACACCTTC
.,TRBJ2-7,TRBV27,.,CASSLLSGGSYEQYF,TGTGCCAGCAGTTTATTGTCCGGGGGTTCCTACGAGCAGTACTTC
.,TRBJ1-2,TRBV24-1,TRBD1,CATSDFDRGYGYTF,TGTGCCACCAGTGATTTCGACAGGGGCTATGGCTACACCTTC
.,TRBJ2-1,TRBV3-1/TRBV3-2,TRBD2,CASSPHASGNNEQFF,TGTGCCAGCAGCCCTCACGCTAGCGGGAACAATGAGCAGTTCTTC
.,TRBJ1-1,TRBV4-2,TRBD1,CASSPTGQGGTEAFF,TGTGCCAGCAGCCCTACAGGACAGGGAGGCACTGAAGCTTTCTTT
.,TRBJ2-7,TRBV3-1/TRBV3-2,TRBD2,CASSRDASGPYEQYF,TGTGCCAGCAGCCGCGACGCTAGCGGGCCCTACGAGCAGTACTTC
.,TRBJ2-5,TRBV7-3,TRBD1,CASSLGAQTGGVETQYF,TGTGCCAGCAGCTTAGGAGCTCAGACAGGGGGCGTAGAGACCCAGTACTTC
once,TRBJ2-1,TRBV7-2,.,CASSFGLIVNEQFF,TGTGCCAGCAGCTTCGGACTTATTGTAAATGAGCAGTTCTTC
.,TRBJ2-1,TRBV7-9,.,CASSLEQGPYNEQFF,TGTGCCAGCAGCTTAGAGCAGGGCCCCTACAATGAGCAGTTCTTC
.,TRBJ1-1,TRBV4-3,.,CASSQSRRGYTEAFF,TGCGCCAGCAGCCAATCCAGAAGGGGGTACACTGAAGCTTTCTTT
.,TRBJ1-5,TRBV19,.,CASSKALSGLNQPQHF,TGTGCCAGTAGTAAAGCCTTGTCAGGCCTCAATCAGCCCCAGCATTTT
.,TRBJ1-4,TRBV7-9,TRBD1,CASSSGTGVNEKLFF,TGTGCCAGCAGCTCCGGGACAGGGGTAAATGAAAAACTGTTTTTT
.,TRBJ1-2,TRBV6-5,.,CASSYSPSTTNYTF,TGTGCCAGCAGTTACTCCCCCTCGACGACAAACTACACCTTC
.,TRBJ1-3,TRBV5-1,TRBD1,CASSRRTGDPGNTIYF,TGCGCCAGCAGCCGAAGGACAGGGGATCCTGGAAACACCATATATTTT
.,TRBJ1-2,TRBV5-1,.,CASSLVGDYGYTF,TGCGCCAGCAGCTTGGTCGGGGACTATGGCTACACCTTC
.,TRBJ1-5,TRBV19,.,CASSIGGDFNQPQHF,TGTGCCAGTAGTATAGGAGGGGACTTCAATCAGCCCCAGCATTTT
.,TRBJ2-7,TRBV7-2,TRBD2,CASSLGLAGGPYEQYF,TGTGCCAGCAGCTTAGGGCTAGCGGGAGGCCCGTACGAGCAGTACTTC
.,TRBJ2-3,TRBV2,TRBD2,CASSLSGGGADTQYF,TGTGCCAGCAGTCTTAGCGGGGGTGGGGCAGATACGCAGTATTTT
.,TRBJ2-5,TRBV27,.,CASSIRAAGTQYF,TGTGCCAGCAGTATCCGGGCGGCGGGGACCCAGTACTTC
.,TRBJ2-3,TRBV6-6,.,CASINLDSSSTDTQYF,TGTGCCAGCATTAACCTCGACAGTTCTAGCACAGATACGCAGTATTTT
.,TRBJ2-5,TRBV5-3,.,CARSAEFTEGGETQYF,TGTGCCAGAAGCGCCGAGTTCACAGAGGGTGGAGAGACCCAGTACTTC
once,TRBJ1-6,TRBV28,.,CASSTSNSPLHF,TGTGCCAGCAGTACTTCAAATTCACCCCTCCACTTT
.,TRBJ1-4,TRBV7-8,.,CASSPQDSLPSNEKLFF,TGTGCCAGCAGCCCCCAAGACTCTCTGCCTTCTAATGAAAAACTGTTTTTT
.,TRBJ2-3,TRBV11-3,.,CASSLVRGSADTQYF,TGTGCCAGCAGCTTAGTTCGCGGGTCGGCAGATACGCAGTATTTT
.,TRBJ1-1,TRBV6-5,.,CASSFAATTEAFF,TGTGCCAGCAGTTTCGCGGCGACCACTGAAGCTTTCTTT
once,TRBJ2-1,TRBV5-6,TRBD2,CASSLSVTSLGDEQFF,TGTGCCAGCAGCTTGTCCGTGACTAGCCTAGGCGATGAGCAGTTCTTC
.,TRBJ1-2,TRBV7-9,.,CASSAGGVDYGYTF,TGTGCCAGCAGCGCCGGAGGGGTTGACTATGGCTACACCTTC
once,TRBJ2-5,TRBV30,.,CAWSGGIQETQYF,TGTGCCTGGAGTGGAGGGATCCAAGAGACCCAGTACTTC
.,TRBJ2-1,TRBV7-2,.,CASSFSAADEQFF,TGTGCCAGCAGCTTTTCCGCGGCCGATGAGCAGTTCTTC
.,TRBJ2-5,TRBV5-4,TRBD2,CASSPDLSGRETQYF,TGTGCCAGCAGCCCGGACCTTAGCGGGAGAGAGACCCAGTACTTC
.,TRBJ2-1,TRBV25-1,TRBD2,CASSESPSGGPGEQFF,TGTGCCAGCAGTGAATCCCCTAGCGGGGGTCCCGGCGAGCAGTTCTTC
.,TRBJ1-5,TRBV2,.,CASSLSGVNQPQHF,TGTGCCAGCAGTTTATCAGGGGTAAATCAGCCCCAGCATTTT
.,TRBJ1-1,TRBV21-1,.,CASSKGGLNTEAFF,TGTGCCAGCAGCAAAGGGGGCCTGAACACTGAAGCTTTCTTT
.,TRBJ1-4,TRBV5-1,TRBD1,CASSLAPGGEKLFF,TGCGCCAGCAGCTTGGCCCCAGGGGGGGAAAAACTGTTTTTT
once,TRBJ1-4,TRBV15,TRBD1,CATSNPSSRDRGGVGGKLFF,TGTGCCACCAGCAACCCTTCTTCCCGGGACAGGGGAGGAGTGGGTGGAAAACTGTTTTTT